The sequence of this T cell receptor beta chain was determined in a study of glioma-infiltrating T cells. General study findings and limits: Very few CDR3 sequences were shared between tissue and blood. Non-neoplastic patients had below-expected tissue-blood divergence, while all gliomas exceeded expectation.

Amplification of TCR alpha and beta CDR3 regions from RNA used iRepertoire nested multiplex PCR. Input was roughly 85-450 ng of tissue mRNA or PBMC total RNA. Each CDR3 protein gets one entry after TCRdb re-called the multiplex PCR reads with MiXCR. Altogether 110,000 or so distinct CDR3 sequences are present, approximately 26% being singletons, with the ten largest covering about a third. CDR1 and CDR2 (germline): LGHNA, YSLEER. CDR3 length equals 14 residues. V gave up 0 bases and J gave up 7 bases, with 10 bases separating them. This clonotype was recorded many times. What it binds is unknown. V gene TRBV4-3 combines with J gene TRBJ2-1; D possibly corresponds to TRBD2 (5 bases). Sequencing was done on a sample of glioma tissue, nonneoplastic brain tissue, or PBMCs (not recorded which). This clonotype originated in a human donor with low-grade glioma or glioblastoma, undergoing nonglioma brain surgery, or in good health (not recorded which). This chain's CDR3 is CASSQDPWTNEQFF. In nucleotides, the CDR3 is TGCGCCAGCAGCCAAGATCCGTGGACTAATGAGCAGTTCTTC.